The 2 T cell receptor beta chains given below trace back to one sample, sequenced in a study of cytomegalovirus exposure and HLA in healthy donors. Amplification used 60 Vbeta primers and 13 Jbeta primers. Measured with immunoSEQ multiplex PCR; TCRdb has only the in-frame clones, and not every one. The profile shows around 76,000 clones, approximately 70% of them singletons. Sequencing was done on a sample of PBMCs. All receptors derive from a woman between 45 and 60 years old in good health and CMV-seropositive.

The chain links TRBV9 to TRBJ1-5; maybe TRBD1 (6 bases). The V end was cut by 0 bases, the J end by 6 bases, with 13 bases between. The CDR3 loop spans 15 amino acids. From germline, CDR1 is SGDLS and CDR2 YYNGEE. CDR3 nucleotide sequence: TGTGCCAGCAGCGTAGCCGGACAGAATGGTCAGCCCCAGCATTTT. Translating it yields CASSVAGQNGQPQHF.

The chain links TRBV5-4 to TRBJ2-3; D is unclear. The CDR3 sequence is 13 residues long. Trimming stripped 1 base from V and 0 bases from J, with 3 bases between. Germline V gene data show CDR1 as SGHNT and CDR2 as YYREEE (reference sequence). The CDR3 DNA reads as TGTGCCAGCAGCTTGACTAGCACAGATACGCAGTATTTT. The encoded protein is CASSLTSTDTQYF.